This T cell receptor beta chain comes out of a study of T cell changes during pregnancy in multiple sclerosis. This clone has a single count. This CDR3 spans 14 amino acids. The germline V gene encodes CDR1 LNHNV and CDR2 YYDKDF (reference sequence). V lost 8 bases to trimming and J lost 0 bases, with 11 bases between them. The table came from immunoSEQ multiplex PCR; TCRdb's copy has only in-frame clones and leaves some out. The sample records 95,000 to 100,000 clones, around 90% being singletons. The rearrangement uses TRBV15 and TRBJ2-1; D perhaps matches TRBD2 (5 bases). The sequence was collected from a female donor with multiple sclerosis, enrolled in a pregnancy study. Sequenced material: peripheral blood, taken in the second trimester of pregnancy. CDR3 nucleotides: TGTGCCACCCTCACGGCGGGCTCCTACAATGAGCAGTTCTTC. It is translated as CATLTAGSYNEQFF.